This entry lists 17 T cell receptor beta chains sequenced from one sample in a study of shared clonotypes between healthy human individuals. TCRdb keeps only in-frame clones here, not all; method: immunoSEQ multiplex PCR. The profile shows 800,000 to 1,200,000 clones, about 80% of them singletons. The sample consisted of memory CD4+ T cells from PBMCs. The subset here: CD45RA-negative fraction. The receptors derive from a man aged 18 to 35 in good health. Some clones in this sample may be carry-over from other donors' samples.

This chain uses TRBV12-5 with TRBJ1-2, with D tentatively TRBD1 (5 bases). Germline CDR1 is LGHNT and CDR2 is FRNRAP. Trimming took off 1 base at V and 3 bases at J, with 18 bases between the two ends. The CDR3 totals 17 residues. This CDR3 reads CASGLEGRLWRDYGYTF. The CDR3 coding sequence is TGTGCTAGTGGTTTGGAGGGGCGACTATGGCGGGACTATGGCTACACCTTC.

CDR3 bases: TGTGCCTGGAGTACCCCGTGGGCTCCCTACGAGCAGTACTTC. Translated, it gives CAWSTPWAPYEQYF. This chain uses TRBV30 with TRBJ2-7; D is ambiguous. Germline V CDR1 and CDR2: GTSNPN, SVGIG (reference sequence). Trimming removed 2 bases from V and 2 bases from J, with 13 bases in between. The CDR3 is made up of 14 amino acids. The entire variable domain, with the rest obtained from reference TRBV30 and TRBJ2-7, is as follows: SQTIHQWPATLVQPVGSPLSLECTVEGTSNPNLYWYRQAAGRGLQLLFYSVGIGQISSEVPQNLSASRPQDRQFILSSKKLLLSDSGFYLCAWSTPWAPYEQYFGPGTRLTVT.

This clone was detected a few times. The chain links TRBV23-1 to TRBJ2-2; 7 bases map to TRBD1. TRBV23-1 is filed as an ORF, its function uncertain. After removal of 2 bases from V and 2 bases from J, the junction contained 5 bases not matched to a gene. The CDR3 totals 16 residues. The CDR3 protein is CASSQPRDRNTGELFF. DNA for the CDR3: TGCGCCAGCAGTCAACCCCGGGACAGAAACACCGGGGAGCTGTTTTTT.

The chain uses TRBV19 and TRBJ2-7, with 10 bases fitting TRBD1. The germline V gene has CDR1 LNHDA and CDR2 SQIVND (reference sequence). This CDR3 has 13 residues. V lost 5 bases and J lost 12; bases outside the gene matches: 10. The CDR3 reads CASSARDRGVRYF. In nucleotides, the CDR3 is TGTGCCAGTAGTGCCCGGGACAGGGGAGTTCGGTACTTC.

The chain recombines TRBV7-9 with TRBJ2-3; 8 bases map to TRBD2. The CDR3 totals 16 residues. V gave up 4 bases and J gave up 5 bases; unmatched junction bases: 11. Germline V gives CDR1 SEHNR, CDR2 FQNEAQ (reference sequence). CDR3 region: CASSSDSAGGIDTQYF. The CDR3 DNA reads TGTGCCAGCAGCTCAGATTCTGCGGGAGGAATAGATACGCAGTATTTT.

The rearrangement links TRBV5-1 to TRBJ2-6; D unclear. Germline values: CDR1 SGHRS, CDR2 YFSETQ. This CDR3 comprises 18 residues. Trimming took off 4 bases at V and 0 bases at J, with 17 bases between the two ends. CDR3 nucleotides: TGCGCCAGCAGCCCGGGCTCAACTTCTAGCTCTGGGGCCAACGTCCTGACTTTC. Protein: CASSPGSTSSSGANVLTF.

The rearrangement links TRBV7-2 to TRBJ2-1, with 11 nucleotides matching TRBD2. CDR3 length: 16 amino acids. After removal of 2 bases from V and 8 bases from J, the junction contained 8 bases not matched to a gene. Germline lookup yields CDR1 SGHTA and CDR2 FQGNSA. The CDR3 region is CASSLSLLAGADEQFF. CDR3 sequence (DNA): TGTGCCAGCAGCTTAAGTTTACTAGCGGGAGCGGATGAGCAGTTCTTC.

The J gene is TRBJ2-3, the V gene TRBV18; the D gene could be TRBD1 or TRBD2 (5 bases each). CDR3 length equals 17 residues. CDR1 and CDR2 from the germline V gene are KGHSH and LQKENI. V lost 5 bases to trimming and J lost 0 bases, with 18 bases between them. The CDR3: CASSTSMPGSSTDTQYF. The CDR3 DNA reads as TGTGCCAGCTCAACGTCAATGCCAGGGAGTAGCACAGATACGCAGTATTTT.

This chain's CDR3 is CASSLNLDAAGYGYTF. In nucleotides, the CDR3 is TGTGCCAGCAGTTTAAACTTGGATGCCGCGGGTTATGGCTACACCTTC. The chain links TRBV4-2 to TRBJ1-2; D unclear. This CDR3 spans 16 amino acids. Deletions cut 6 bases from V and 5 bases from J, with 22 bases between. Germline CDR1 LGHNA, CDR2 YNFKEQ.

This clone was detected only once. V usage is TRBV7-2 and J usage is TRBJ2-5; 12 bases fit TRBD2. The CDR3 has 15 residues. V lost 5 bases to trimming and J lost 4 bases; unmatched junction nucleotides: 5. Germline V gene sequence: CDR1 SGHTA, CDR2 FQGNSA. For the CDR3, the DNA is TGTGCCAGCAGCCCGCGACTAGCGGGAGTAGAGACCCAGTACTTC. Amino acid sequence: CASSPRLAGVETQYF.

The chain has TRBV5-1 and TRBJ2-7, with 7 bases identical to TRBD2. Germline CDR1 and CDR2: SGHRS and YFSETQ. V was pared by 5 bases and J by 2 bases, with 10 bases of the junction left unmatched. This CDR3 has 15 residues. CDR3 sequence reads: CASSRGVTVTYEQYF. CDR3 bases: TGCGCCAGCAGTCGGGGGGTTACGGTAACCTACGAGCAGTACTTC.

The chain joins TRBV4-3 to TRBJ2-2; D might be TRBD1 or TRBD2, each matching 6 bases. This CDR3 has 15 residues. Trimming cost V 4 bases and J 4 bases, with 13 bases left between them. Germline loops: CDR1 LGHNA, CDR2 YSLEER. This CDR3 reads CASSPRPGATGELFF. DNA for the CDR3: TGCGCCAGCAGCCCCCGGCCGGGGGCCACCGGGGAGCTGTTTTTT.

This clone occurred a few times. This chain connects TRBV2 to TRBJ2-6; TRBD1 might be the D (7 bases). The CDR3 length is 14 residues. V was clipped by 7 bases and J by 4 bases, with 11 bases between them. The germline gives CDR1 SNHLY, CDR2 FYNNEI. CDR3 region: CASTRGAGANVLTF. The CDR3 DNA is TGTGCCAGCACCAGGGGGGCAGGGGCCAACGTCCTGACTTTC. Supplemented by reference TRBV2 and TRBJ2-6, the full variable domain reads EPEVTQTPSHQVTQMGQEVILRCVPISNHLYFYWYRQILGQKVEFLVSFYNNEISEKSEIFDDQFSVERPDGSNFTLKIRSTKLEDSAMYFCASTRGAGANVLTFGAGSRLTVL.

This clone was counted a few times. The chain has TRBV19 and TRBJ2-3; 13 bases agree with TRBD2. In germline, CDR1 is LNHDA, CDR2 SQIVND (reference sequence). With V trimmed by 5 bases and J by 6 bases, 8 bases remained unmatched. The CDR3 consists of 16 residues. This chain's CDR3 is CASSRGGTSGVDTQYF. CDR3 sequence (DNA): TGTGCCAGTAGTCGCGGCGGGACTAGCGGGGTGGATACGCAGTATTTT.

This clone is a singleton in its sample. V usage is TRBV14 and J usage is TRBJ2-1, with 12 bases fitting TRBD2. Germline V gives CDR1 SGHDN, CDR2 FVKESK. V lost 1 base, J lost 4 bases, and 2 bases stayed unmatched. This CDR3 spans 16 amino acids. The CDR3 sequence is CASSQGTSGTYNEQFF. The CDR3 DNA sequence: TGTGCCAGCAGCCAAGGGACTAGCGGGACATACAATGAGCAGTTCTTC.

The V and J genes are TRBV9 and TRBJ2-7; D unresolved. Trimming took off 0 bases at V and 6 bases at J, with 10 bases between the two ends. Germline-derived CDR1 and CDR2 are SGDLS and YYNGEE. The CDR3 spans 13 residues. CDR3 protein: CASSVALMGEQYF. The CDR3 DNA sequence: TGTGCCAGCAGCGTAGCCTTGATGGGCGAGCAGTACTTC.

The V call is TRBV27, the J call TRBJ1-2, with D tentatively TRBD1 (5 bases). CDR3 length: 15 amino acids. The germline V and J ends were trimmed by 2 bases and 3 bases, with 13 bases remaining between them. CDR1 is MNHEY and CDR2 is SMNVEV in the germline V gene (reference sequence). The CDR3 coding sequence is TGTGCCAGCAGTTTACTTGGCGGGGCCGACTATGGCTACACCTTC. Translated, it gives CASSLLGGADYGYTF.